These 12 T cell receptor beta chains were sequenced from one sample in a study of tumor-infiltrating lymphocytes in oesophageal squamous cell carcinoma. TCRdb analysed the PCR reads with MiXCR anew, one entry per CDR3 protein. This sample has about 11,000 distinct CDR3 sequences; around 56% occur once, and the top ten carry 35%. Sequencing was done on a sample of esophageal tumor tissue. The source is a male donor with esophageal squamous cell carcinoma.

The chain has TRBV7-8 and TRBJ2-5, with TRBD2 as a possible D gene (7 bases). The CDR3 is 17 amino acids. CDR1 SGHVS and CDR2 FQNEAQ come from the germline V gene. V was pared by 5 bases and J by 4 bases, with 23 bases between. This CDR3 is CASSARTGRGSVETQYF. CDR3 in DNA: TGTGCCAGCAGCGCCCGAACAGGGCGGGGGAGTGTAGAGACCCAGTACTTC.

CDR3 sequence (DNA): TGTGCCAGCAGCTTTGGGGCTAACTATGGCTACACCTTC. It yields the protein CASSFGANYGYTF. The V and J genes are TRBV7-4 and TRBJ2-3; the D is unclear. The assigned J gene may be wrong: the sequence end matches TRBJ1-2 better. The CDR3 is 13 residues long. Germline V gene lookup returns CDR1 SGHVT and CDR2 SQSDAQ.

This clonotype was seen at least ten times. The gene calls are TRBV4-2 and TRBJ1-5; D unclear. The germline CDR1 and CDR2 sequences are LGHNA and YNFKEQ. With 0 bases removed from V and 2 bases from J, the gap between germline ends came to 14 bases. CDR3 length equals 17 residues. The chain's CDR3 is CASSQDHPIGRNQPQHF. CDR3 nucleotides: TGTGCCAGCAGCCAAGATCACCCCATAGGCCGCAATCAGCCCCAGCATTTT.

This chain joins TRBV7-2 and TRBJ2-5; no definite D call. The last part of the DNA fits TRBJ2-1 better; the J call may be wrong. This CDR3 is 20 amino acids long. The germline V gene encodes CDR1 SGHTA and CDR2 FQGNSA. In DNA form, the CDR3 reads TGTGCCAGCAGCTTAGCGTATCCGACGGGCCAAGGTGACAACTACAATGAGCAGTTCTTC. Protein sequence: CASSLAYPTGQGDNYNEQFF.

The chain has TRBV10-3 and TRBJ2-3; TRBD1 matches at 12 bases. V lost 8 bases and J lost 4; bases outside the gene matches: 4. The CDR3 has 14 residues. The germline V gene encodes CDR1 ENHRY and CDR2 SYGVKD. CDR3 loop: CAIGGTGGADTQYF. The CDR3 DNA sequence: TGTGCCATCGGGGGGACAGGGGGCGCAGATACGCAGTATTTT.

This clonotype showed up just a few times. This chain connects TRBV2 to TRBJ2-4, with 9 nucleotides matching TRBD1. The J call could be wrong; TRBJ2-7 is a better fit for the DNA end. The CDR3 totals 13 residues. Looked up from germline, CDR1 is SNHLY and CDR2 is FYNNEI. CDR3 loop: CASGDRVAYEQYF. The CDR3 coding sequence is TGTGCCAGTGGGGACAGGGTAGCCTACGAGCAGTACTTC.

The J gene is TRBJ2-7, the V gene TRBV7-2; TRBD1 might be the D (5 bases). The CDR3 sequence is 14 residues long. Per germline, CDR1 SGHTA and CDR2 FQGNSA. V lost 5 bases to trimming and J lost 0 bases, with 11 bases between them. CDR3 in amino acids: CASSRYRSSYEQYF. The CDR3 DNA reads TGTGCCAGCAGCCGCTACAGGAGCTCCTACGAGCAGTACTTC.

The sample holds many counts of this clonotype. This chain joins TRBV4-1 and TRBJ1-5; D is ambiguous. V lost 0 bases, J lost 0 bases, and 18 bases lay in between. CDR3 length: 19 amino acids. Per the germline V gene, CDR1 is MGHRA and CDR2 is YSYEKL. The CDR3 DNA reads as TGCGCCAGCAGCCAAGAGTTGGGTGTGGGAGTCATTAGCAATCAGCCCCAGCATTTT. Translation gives CASSQELGVGVISNQPQHF.

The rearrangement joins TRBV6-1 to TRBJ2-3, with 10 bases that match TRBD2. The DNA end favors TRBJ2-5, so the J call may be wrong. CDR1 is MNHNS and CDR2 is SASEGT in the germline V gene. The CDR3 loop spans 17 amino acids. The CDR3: CASSEGVAGGLQETQYF. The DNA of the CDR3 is TGTGCCAGCAGTGAAGGGGTAGCGGGGGGACTCCAAGAGACCCAGTACTTC.

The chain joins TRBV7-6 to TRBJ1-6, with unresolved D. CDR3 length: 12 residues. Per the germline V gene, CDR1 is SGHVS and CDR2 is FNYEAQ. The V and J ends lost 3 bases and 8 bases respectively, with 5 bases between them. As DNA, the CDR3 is TGTGCCAGCAGCTTGACGGATTCACCCCTCCACTTT. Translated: CASSLTDSPLHF.

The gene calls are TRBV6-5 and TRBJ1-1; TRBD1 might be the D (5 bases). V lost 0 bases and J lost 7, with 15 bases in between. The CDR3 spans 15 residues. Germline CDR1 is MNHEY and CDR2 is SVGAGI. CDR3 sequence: CASSYSARWGVEAFF. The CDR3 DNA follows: TGTGCCAGCAGTTACTCAGCTAGGTGGGGGGTTGAAGCTTTCTTT.

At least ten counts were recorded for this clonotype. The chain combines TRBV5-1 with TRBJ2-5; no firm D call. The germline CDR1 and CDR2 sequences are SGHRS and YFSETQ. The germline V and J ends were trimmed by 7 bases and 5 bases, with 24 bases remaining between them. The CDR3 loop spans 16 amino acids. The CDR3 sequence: CASWSLGSPEGETQYF. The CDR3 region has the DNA TGCGCCAGCTGGTCCCTTGGGTCGCCTGAAGGGGAGACCCAGTACTTC.